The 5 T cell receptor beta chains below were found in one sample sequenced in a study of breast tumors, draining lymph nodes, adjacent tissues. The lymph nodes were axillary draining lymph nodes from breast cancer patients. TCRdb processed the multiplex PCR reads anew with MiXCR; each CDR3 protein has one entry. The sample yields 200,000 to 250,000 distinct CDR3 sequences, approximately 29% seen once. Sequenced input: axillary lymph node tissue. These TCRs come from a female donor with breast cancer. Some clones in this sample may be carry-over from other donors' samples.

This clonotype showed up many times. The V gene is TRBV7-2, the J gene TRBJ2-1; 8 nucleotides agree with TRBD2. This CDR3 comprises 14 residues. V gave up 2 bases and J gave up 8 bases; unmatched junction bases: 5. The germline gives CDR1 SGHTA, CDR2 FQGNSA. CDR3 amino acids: CASSLFSGSDEQFF. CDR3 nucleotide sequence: TGTGCCAGCAGCTTATTCAGCGGGAGTGATGAGCAGTTCTTC. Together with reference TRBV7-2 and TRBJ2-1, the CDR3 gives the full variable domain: GAGVSQSPSNKVTEKGKDVELRCDPISGHTALYWYRQSLGQGLEFLIYFQGNSAPDKSGLPSDRFSAERTGGSVSTLTIQRTQQEDSAVYLCASSLFSGSDEQFFGPGTRLTVL.

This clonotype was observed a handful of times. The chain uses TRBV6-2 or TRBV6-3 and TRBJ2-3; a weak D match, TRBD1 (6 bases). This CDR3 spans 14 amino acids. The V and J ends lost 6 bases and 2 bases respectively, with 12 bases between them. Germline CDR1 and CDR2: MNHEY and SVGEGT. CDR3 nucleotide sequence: TGTGCCAGCAGACGTACAGGGAACACAGATACGCAGTATTTT. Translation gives CASRRTGNTDTQYF.

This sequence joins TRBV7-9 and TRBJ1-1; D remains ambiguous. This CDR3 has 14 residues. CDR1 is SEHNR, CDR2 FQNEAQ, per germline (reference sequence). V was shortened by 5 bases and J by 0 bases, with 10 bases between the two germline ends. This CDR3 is CASSVGLMNTEAFF. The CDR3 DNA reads TGTGCCAGCAGCGTCGGACTGATGAACACTGAAGCTTTCTTT. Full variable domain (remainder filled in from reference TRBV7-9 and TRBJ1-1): DTGVSQNPRHKITKRGQNVTFRCDPISEHNRLYWYRQTLGQGPEFLTYFQNEAQLEKSRLLSDRFSAERPKGSFSTLEIQRTEQGDSAMYLCASSVGLMNTEAFFGQGTRLTVV.

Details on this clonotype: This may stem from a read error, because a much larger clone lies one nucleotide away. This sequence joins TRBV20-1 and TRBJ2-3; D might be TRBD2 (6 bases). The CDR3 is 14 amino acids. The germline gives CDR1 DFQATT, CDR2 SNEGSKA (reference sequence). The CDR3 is CSTRDSPGVDTQYF. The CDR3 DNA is TGCAGTACTAGAGATTCCCCGGGGGTAGATACGCAGTATTTT.

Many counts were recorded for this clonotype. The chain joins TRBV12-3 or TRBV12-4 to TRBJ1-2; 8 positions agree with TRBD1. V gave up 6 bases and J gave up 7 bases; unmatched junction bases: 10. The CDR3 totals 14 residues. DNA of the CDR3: TGTGCCAGCAGGCCGGGACAGGTTGTATCTGGCTACACCTTC. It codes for CASRPGQVVSGYTF.